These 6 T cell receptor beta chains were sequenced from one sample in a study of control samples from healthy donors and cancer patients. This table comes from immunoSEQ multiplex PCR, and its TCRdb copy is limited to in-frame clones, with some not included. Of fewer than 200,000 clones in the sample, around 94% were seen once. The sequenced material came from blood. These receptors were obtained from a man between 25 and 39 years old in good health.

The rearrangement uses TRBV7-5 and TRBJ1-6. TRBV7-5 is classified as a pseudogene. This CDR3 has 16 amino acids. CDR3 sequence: CARSKRLQGYNSPLHF. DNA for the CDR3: TGTGCCAGAAGCAAGCGGTTGCAGGGCTATAATTCACCCCTCCACTTT.

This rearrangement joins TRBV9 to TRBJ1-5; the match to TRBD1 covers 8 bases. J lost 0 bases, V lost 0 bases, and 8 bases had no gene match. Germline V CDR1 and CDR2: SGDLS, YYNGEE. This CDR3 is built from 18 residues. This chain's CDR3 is CASSVGGRGRGSNQPQHF. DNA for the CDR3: TGTGCCAGCAGCGTAGGAGGCAGGGGGCGGGGTAGCAATCAGCCCCAGCATTTT.

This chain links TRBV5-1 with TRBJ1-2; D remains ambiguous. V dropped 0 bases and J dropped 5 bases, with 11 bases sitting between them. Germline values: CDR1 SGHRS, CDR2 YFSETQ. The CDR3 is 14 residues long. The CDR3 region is CASSLDRDLYGYTF. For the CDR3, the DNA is TGCGCCAGCAGCTTGGACAGAGACCTTTATGGCTACACCTTC.

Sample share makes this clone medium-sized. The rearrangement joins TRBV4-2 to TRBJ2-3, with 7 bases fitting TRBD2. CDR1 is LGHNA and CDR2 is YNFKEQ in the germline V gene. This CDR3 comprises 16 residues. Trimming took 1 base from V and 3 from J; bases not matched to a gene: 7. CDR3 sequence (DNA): TGTGCCAGCAGCCAAGGCGAGGGCGGGGGTACAGATACGCAGTATTTT. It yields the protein CASSQGEGGGTDTQYF.

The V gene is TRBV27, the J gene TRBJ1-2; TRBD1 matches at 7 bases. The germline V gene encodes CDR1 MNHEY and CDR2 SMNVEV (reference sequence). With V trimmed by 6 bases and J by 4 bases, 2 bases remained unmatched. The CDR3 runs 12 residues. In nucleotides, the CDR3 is TGTGCCAGCAGCGACAGGGCCTATGGCTACACCTTC. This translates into CASSDRAYGYTF.

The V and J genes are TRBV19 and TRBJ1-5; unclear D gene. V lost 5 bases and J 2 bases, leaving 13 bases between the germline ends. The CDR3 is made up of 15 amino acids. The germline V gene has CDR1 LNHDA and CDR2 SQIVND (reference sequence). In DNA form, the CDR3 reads TGTGCCAGTAGTTATGCCACCCGGGGCAATCAGCCCCAGCATTTT. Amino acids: CASSYATRGNQPQHF.